These 31 T cell receptor beta chains were all obtained from the same sample, sequenced in a study of control samples from healthy donors and cancer patients. Measured with immunoSEQ multiplex PCR; TCRdb has only the in-frame clones, and not every one. Of about 180,000 clones in the sample, around 87% are singletons; the top ten hold roughly 1.5%. Sequences were obtained from blood. Receptors were obtained from a woman between 45 and 60 years old in good health.

CDR3 sequence: CAISPEGGTTDTQYF. Here the CDR3 DNA reads TGTGCCATCAGTCCAGAAGGGGGGACCACAGATACGCAGTATTTT. The J gene is TRBJ2-3, the V gene TRBV10-3, with D perhaps assigned TRBD1 or TRBD2 (6 bases each). This CDR3 comprises 15 residues. Trimming shortened V by 5 bases and J by 2 bases, and 14 bases separated the two germline ends. The germline CDR1 and CDR2 sequences are ENHRY and SYGVKD.

The V gene is TRBV30, the J gene TRBJ1-4; no definite D call. V was pared by 1 base and J by 0 bases, with 27 bases between. Germline V gene data show CDR1 as GTSNPN and CDR2 as SVGIG (reference sequence). This CDR3 region has 21 residues. The CDR3 nucleotides are TGTGCCTGGAGTGCCTCCCAGGCTCCCCTTAACACTGCGGCAACTAATGAAAAACTGTTTTTT. It translates to CAWSASQAPLNTAATNEKLFF.

This clone occurred a few times. The J gene is TRBJ1-4, the V gene TRBV30; 7 bases match TRBD1. The CDR3 consists of 17 residues. Germline loops: CDR1 GTSNPN, CDR2 SVGIG (reference sequence). With V trimmed by 0 bases and J by 7 bases, 14 bases remained unmatched. The CDR3 region is CAWSVRFMTTGSEKLFF. CDR3 sequence (DNA): TGTGCCTGGAGTGTCCGATTCATGACGACAGGGAGTGAAAAACTGTTTTTT.

This clone appeared a single time. The rearrangement links TRBV19 to TRBJ2-4; D gene uncertain. From germline, CDR1 is LNHDA and CDR2 SQIVND (reference sequence). Trimming took off 0 bases at V and 11 bases at J, with 14 bases between the two ends. The CDR3 sequence is 14 residues long. CDR3 residues: CASSIDSRHFFQYF. The CDR3 bases are TGTGCCAGTAGTATAGATTCCAGACATTTCTTTCAGTACTTC.

The chain is built from TRBV18 and TRBJ1-1, with no clear D. CDR1 and CDR2 from the germline V gene are KGHSH and LQKENI. The CDR3 covers 14 residues. Trimming shortened V by 5 bases and J by 2 bases, and 12 bases separated the two germline ends. The DNA for the CDR3 is TGTGCCAGCTCATTAATCGGGGTTAACACTGAAGCTTTCTTT. The encoded protein is CASSLIGVNTEAFF.

The V call is TRBV7-2, the J call TRBJ2-7, with TRBD2 matching over 13 bases. V lost 5 bases and J lost 4; bases outside the gene matches: 5. Germline V gene lookup returns CDR1 SGHTA and CDR2 FQGNSA. This CDR3 has 15 amino acids. CDR3: CASSLTSGRGYEQYF. Here the CDR3 DNA reads TGTGCCAGCAGCCTTACTAGCGGGAGGGGGTACGAGCAGTACTTC.

The V and J genes are TRBV24-1 and TRBJ1-2; D gene ambiguous. With 1 base removed from V and 7 bases from J, the gap between germline ends came to 12 bases. In germline, CDR1 is KGHDR, CDR2 SFDVKD. The CDR3 length is 14 residues. This CDR3 reads CATSDFRAQRGYTF. For the CDR3, the DNA is TGTGCCACCAGTGATTTTAGAGCCCAGCGTGGCTACACCTTC.

The chain uses TRBV29-1 and TRBJ1-1; weak D call: TRBD1 (6 bases). CDR3 size: 14 residues. CDR1 SQVTM and CDR2 ANQGSEA come from the germline V gene. V was clipped by 2 bases and J by 3 bases, with 13 bases between them. This chain's CDR3 is CSVERGAPDTEAFF. The CDR3 DNA sequence: TGCAGCGTTGAACGGGGGGCTCCTGACACTGAAGCTTTCTTT.

This clone has only one observation. CDR3 region: CAISERPLGSNTDTQYF. As DNA, the CDR3 is TGTGCCATCAGTGAGCGCCCGTTGGGGTCCAACACAGATACGCAGTATTTT. The chain recombines TRBV10-3 with TRBJ2-3; the D is unclear. The CDR3 is 17 residues long. V shed 2 bases and J shed 2 bases, with 17 bases lying between them. Per germline, CDR1 ENHRY and CDR2 SYGVKD.

The rearrangement joins TRBV28 to TRBJ1-1; the D is unclear. With 5 bases removed from V and 7 bases from J, the gap between germline ends came to 8 bases. Germline loops: CDR1 MDHEN, CDR2 SYDVKM. This CDR3 spans 11 amino acids. The CDR3 spells CASSPGYEAFF. The CDR3 region has the DNA TGTGCCAGCAGTCCCGGCTATGAAGCTTTCTTT. The whole variable domain, remainder taken from reference TRBV28 and TRBJ1-1, is DVKVTQSSRYLVKRTGEKVFLECVQDMDHENMFWYRQDPGLGLRLIYFSYDVKMKEKGDIPEGYSVSREKKERFSLILESASTNQTSMYLCASSPGYEAFFGQGTRLTVV.

This rearrangement joins TRBV18 to TRBJ2-5; D is uncertain. Deletions cut 3 bases from V and 2 bases from J, with 13 bases between. Per germline, CDR1 KGHSH and CDR2 LQKENI. The CDR3 runs to 15 residues. The CDR3 nucleotides are TGTGCCAGCTCACCGTCCCGGACCGAGCAAGAGACCCAGTACTTC. This gives the protein CASSPSRTEQETQYF.

The chain carries TRBV4-3 and TRBJ2-2; perhaps TRBD2 as D (5 bases). V was clipped by 1 base and J by 3 bases, with 21 bases between them. CDR1 and CDR2 (germline): LGHNA, YSLEER. The CDR3 contains 19 residues. For the CDR3, the DNA is TGCGCCAGCAGCCAAGTGGGATTTTCGGGGAGCCCAGACACCGGGGAGCTGTTTTTT. Translating gives CASSQVGFSGSPDTGELFF.

The J gene is TRBJ2-3, the V gene TRBV19; D not resolved. The germline gives CDR1 LNHDA, CDR2 SQIVND (reference sequence). With 3 bases removed from V and 7 bases from J, the gap between germline ends came to 14 bases. The CDR3 consists of 14 residues. DNA of the CDR3: TGTGCCAGTAGTATCTCCGACGGTCCCTATACGCAGTATTTT. Its translation is CASSISDGPYTQYF.

The rearrangement uses TRBV28 and TRBJ1-6, with D maybe TRBD1 (5 bases). This CDR3 contains 15 residues. Trimming removed 5 bases at V and 5 bases at J, with 13 bases between. The germline CDR1 and CDR2 sequences are MDHEN and SYDVKM. For the CDR3, the DNA is TGTGCCAGCAGTATCCCGCAGGGAAATAATTCACCCCTCCACTTT. Its protein is CASSIPQGNNSPLHF. The full variable domain, with the rest looked up from reference TRBV28 and TRBJ1-6, is DVKVTQSSRYLVKRTGEKVFLECVQDMDHENMFWYRQDPGLGLRLIYFSYDVKMKEKGDIPEGYSVSREKKERFSLILESASTNQTSMYLCASSIPQGNNSPLHFGNGTRLTVT.

This chain uses TRBV6-5 with TRBJ1-2; the D is unclear. The CDR3 totals 13 residues. Germline V gene data show CDR1 as MNHEY and CDR2 as SVGAGI. Trimming shortened V by 7 bases and J by 5 bases, and 14 bases separated the two germline ends. The chain's CDR3 is CASKESRYYGYTF. CDR3 coding DNA: TGTGCCAGCAAGGAGAGTCGCTATTATGGCTACACCTTC.

In this sample, this clone turned up once. The chain joins TRBV28 to TRBJ2-3; D ambiguous. V was trimmed by 2 bases and J by 3 bases, leaving 15 bases between them. The germline V gene encodes CDR1 MDHEN and CDR2 SYDVKM. CDR3 length equals 16 residues. The CDR3 sequence is CASSLPNRFGTDTQYF. For the CDR3, the DNA is TGTGCCAGCAGTTTACCCAATAGGTTCGGGACAGATACGCAGTATTTT.

The gene calls are TRBV9 and TRBJ2-5; D not resolved. The V end was cut by 2 bases, the J end by 5 bases, with 10 bases between. The CDR3 contains 13 residues. Germline V gene sequence: CDR1 SGDLS, CDR2 YYNGEE. The CDR3 DNA follows: TGTGCCAGCAGCGTGACCAGCGCGGAGACCCAGTACTTC. Residues: CASSVTSAETQYF.

V gene TRBV19 combines with J gene TRBJ2-1; TRBD2 matches at 14 bases. Trimming took 1 base from V and 13 from J; bases not matched to a gene: 3. The CDR3 has 14 amino acids. Germline-derived CDR1 and CDR2 are LNHDA and SQIVND (reference sequence). This CDR3 is CASSIGGTSGSQFF. In DNA, the CDR3 is TGTGCCAGTAGTATAGGGGGGACTAGCGGGAGTCAGTTCTTC.

The gene calls are TRBV19 and TRBJ1-5; 7 nucleotides align to TRBD1. Germline CDR1 is LNHDA and CDR2 is SQIVND (reference sequence). The CDR3 contains 15 residues. The V segment lost 5 bases and the J segment 8 bases; nucleotides outside the gene matches: 12. The CDR3 region has the DNA TGTGCCAGTAGTGGAACCGGGACAGTAAAGGAGCCCCAGCATTTT. It yields the protein CASSGTGTVKEPQHF.

The chain employs TRBV18 and TRBJ1-4, with TRBD1 matching 9 bases. The CDR3 consists of 16 residues. Germline V CDR1 and CDR2: KGHSH, LQKENI. V shed 3 bases, J shed 5 bases, and the junction held 7 bases outside the gene matches. Here the CDR3 DNA reads TGTGCCAGCTCACCGGGCTCCGGGACAGGGAATGAAAAACTGTTTTTT. It yields the protein CASSPGSGTGNEKLFF.

The chain links TRBV28 to TRBJ1-2, with D possibly being TRBD1 (5 bases). Between the trimmed V and J ends, which lost 2 bases and 4 bases, there was a span of 5 bases. The CDR3 runs to 12 residues. Germline loops: CDR1 MDHEN, CDR2 SYDVKM. The CDR3 nucleotides are TGTGCCAGCAGTTTAACAGGCTATGGCTACACCTTC. Its protein is CASSLTGYGYTF.

This clone occurred a few times. The chain links TRBV6-2 or TRBV6-3 to TRBJ1-5; D not certain. V was shortened by 5 bases and J by 6 bases, with 5 bases between the two germline ends. The CDR3 spans 11 residues. Germline V gene data show CDR1 as MNHEY and CDR2 as SVGEGT. The CDR3 reads CASSDRQPQHF. Here the CDR3 DNA reads TGTGCCAGCAGTGACCGTCAGCCCCAGCATTTT.

The chain carries TRBV19 and TRBJ2-7; either TRBD1 or TRBD2 may supply D (5 bases each). The V gene lost 3 bases and the J gene lost 4 bases, with 13 bases spanning the gap. Germline V gives CDR1 LNHDA, CDR2 SQIVND (reference sequence). The CDR3 has 14 amino acids. The CDR3 loop reads CASSIGDGAYEQYF. The CDR3, as DNA: TGTGCCAGTAGTATCGGGGACGGCGCATACGAGCAGTACTTC.

The chain links TRBV5-4 to TRBJ1-1; a possible D gene is TRBD1 (6 bases). The V end lost 4 bases, the J end lost 2 bases, and 12 bases lay between the germline ends. The CDR3 is 14 residues long. From germline, CDR1 is SGHNT and CDR2 YYREEE (reference sequence). CDR3 nucleotides: TGTGCCAGCAGCAACTTACAGGGAAACACTGAAGCTTTCTTT. Protein product: CASSNLQGNTEAFF.

A single count supports this clone. The chain uses TRBV5-1 and TRBJ2-3; weak D call: TRBD2 (5 bases). Germline V CDR1 and CDR2: SGHRS, YFSETQ. The CDR3 runs to 15 residues. Trimming shortened V by 0 bases and J by 2 bases, and 10 bases separated the two germline ends. This CDR3 is CASSLETGITDTQYF. DNA for the CDR3: TGCGCCAGCAGCTTGGAAACGGGAATCACAGATACGCAGTATTTT.

The V gene is TRBV27, the J gene TRBJ1-3, with TRBD1 identical over 7 bases. The germline gives CDR1 MNHEY, CDR2 SMNVEV (reference sequence). The CDR3 runs 15 residues. The ends lost 2 bases at V and 4 bases at J; junction bases unmatched: 5. The CDR3 is CASSLVGTVGNTIYF. Here the CDR3 DNA reads TGTGCCAGCAGTTTAGTGGGGACAGTAGGAAACACCATATATTTT.

This rearrangement joins TRBV27 to TRBJ1-3; possible D gene TRBD1, 6 bases. In germline, CDR1 is MNHEY, CDR2 SMNVEV (reference sequence). V was trimmed by 2 bases and J by 4 bases, leaving 12 bases between them. CDR3 length: 15 amino acids. The CDR3 spells CASSLQGQAGNTIYF. The CDR3 DNA follows: TGTGCCAGCAGTTTACAGGGGCAGGCGGGAAACACCATATATTTT.

The V gene is TRBV29-1, the J gene TRBJ1-1; 10 positions match TRBD1. CDR3 size: 15 residues. V gave up 7 bases and J gave up 1 base; unmatched junction bases: 9. The germline CDR1 and CDR2 sequences are SQVTM and ANQGSEA. CDR3 protein: CSARPRTGGNTEAFF. The CDR3 nucleotides are TGCAGCGCTCGCCCCCGGACAGGGGGGAACACTGAAGCTTTCTTT.

The chain joins TRBV18 to TRBJ2-3; possible D gene TRBD2, 5 bases. Trimming left V 0 bases short and J 1 base short, with 14 bases between. The CDR3 consists of 17 residues. The germline V gene has CDR1 KGHSH and CDR2 LQKENI. CDR3 bases: TGTGCCAGCTCACCACCAAGGCGAGGGATGGGCACAGATACGCAGTATTTT. It specifies CASSPPRRGMGTDTQYF.

V gene TRBV7-2 combines with J gene TRBJ2-2, with TRBD2 identical over 8 bases. The V segment lost 1 base and the J segment 5 bases; nucleotides outside the gene matches: 6. Germline-derived CDR1 and CDR2 are SGHTA and FQGNSA. The CDR3 runs to 16 residues. The CDR3 protein is CASSLVSAGGTGELFF. Written as DNA, the CDR3 is TGTGCCAGCAGCTTAGTTTCGGCGGGGGGTACCGGGGAGCTGTTTTTT.

The V and J genes are TRBV27 and TRBJ1-6, with D maybe TRBD1 (5 bases). The germline V gene has CDR1 MNHEY and CDR2 SMNVEV (reference sequence). The CDR3 loop spans 19 amino acids. The germline V and J ends were trimmed by 3 bases and 0 bases, with 18 bases remaining between them. The CDR3 sequence: CASSFWTVQGSSYNSPLHF. DNA for the CDR3: TGTGCCAGCAGTTTTTGGACCGTCCAGGGAAGCTCCTATAATTCACCCCTCCACTTT.